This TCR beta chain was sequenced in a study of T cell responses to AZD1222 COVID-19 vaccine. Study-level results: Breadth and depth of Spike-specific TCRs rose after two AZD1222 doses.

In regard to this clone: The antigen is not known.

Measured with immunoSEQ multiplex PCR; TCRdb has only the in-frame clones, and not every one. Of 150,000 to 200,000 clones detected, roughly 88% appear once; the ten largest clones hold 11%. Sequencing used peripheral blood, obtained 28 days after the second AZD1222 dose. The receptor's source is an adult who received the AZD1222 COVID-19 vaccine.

As DNA, the CDR3 is TGTGCCAGCAGCCCGGCCGGTACCGGAAAACTGTTTTTT. The encoded protein is CASSPAGTGKLFF. This chain uses TRBV5-5 with TRBJ1-4; D uncertain. V shed 4 bases and J shed 10 bases, with 14 bases lying between them. Germline-derived CDR1 and CDR2 are SGHKS and YYEKEE (reference sequence). This CDR3 has 13 residues.